Below, 15 T cell receptor beta chains from the same sample are listed, as sequenced in a study of beta chain features in type 1 diabetes. Whole-study results and caveats: Shorter TCRB CDR3s, moderately but significantly so, were found in Type 1 diabetes patients in all four CD4+ subsets.

These receptors are not linked to any known antigen. Isolated RNA was reverse transcribed in full, so expressed TCRB transcripts were sequenced. TCRdb keeps only in-frame clones here, not all; method: immunoSEQ multiplex PCR. The repertoire consists of around 280,000 clones, with about 15% occurring once and the leading ten covering 0.015%. The sample taken for sequencing was naive CD4+ T cells from blood. The source is a young man with type 1 diabetes.

The gene calls are TRBV29-1 and TRBJ2-5, with 8 bases that match TRBD1. The J segment lost 3 bases and the V segment lost 6 bases, leaving 9 bases of the junction unmatched. This CDR3 has 14 amino acids. Germline V gene data show CDR1 as SQVTM and CDR2 as ANQGSEA. CDR3 sequence reads: CSVAKQTGEETQYF. Here the CDR3 DNA reads TGCAGCGTCGCAAAACAGACAGGGGAAGAGACCCAGTACTTC.

This clone was counted only a few times. The V call is TRBV12-5, the J call TRBJ2-5; D remains ambiguous. Trimming cost V 2 bases and J 5 bases, with 9 bases left between them. Germline CDR1 is LGHNT and CDR2 is FRNRAP. The CDR3 runs to 13 residues. CDR3 in amino acids: CASGLNSGETQYF. CDR3 sequence (DNA): TGTGCTAGTGGTTTGAACTCCGGGGAGACCCAGTACTTC.

The sample holds a few counts of this clone. This chain connects TRBV5-1 to TRBJ2-1; tentatively, D is TRBD1 (6 bases). V gave up 10 bases and J gave up 4 bases, with 18 bases separating them. CDR1 is SGHRS and CDR2 is YFSETQ in the germline V gene. The CDR3 loop spans 14 amino acids. The CDR3 loop is CASRVTGPYNEQFF. DNA for the CDR3: TGCGCCTCGCGGGTGACAGGCCCTTACAATGAGCAGTTCTTC.

The rearrangement links TRBV30 to TRBJ2-7; 13 bases match TRBD2. The germline gives CDR1 GTSNPN, CDR2 SVGIG (reference sequence). The CDR3 has 17 amino acids. J lost 3 bases, V lost 2 bases, and 10 bases had no gene match. The CDR3 reads CAWSIGTSGAWVYEQYF. The CDR3 bases are TGTGCCTGGAGTATTGGGACTAGCGGGGCTTGGGTCTACGAGCAGTACTTC.

This sequence joins TRBV6-6 and TRBJ2-7; D may be TRBD1 (7 bases). V was cut by 0 bases and J by 6 bases, with 12 bases left in between. Germline CDR1 and CDR2: MNHNY and SVGAGI (reference sequence). The CDR3 runs 14 residues. The CDR3 coding sequence is TGTGCCAGCAGTTACTCAGCAGGGGGGTCCGAGCAGTACTTC. Its translation is CASSYSAGGSEQYF.

This clone has just a few counts. This sequence joins TRBV18 and TRBJ2-5, with TRBD2 matching 14 bases. Germline trimming cut 4 bases from V and 5 bases from J; bases unmatched to any gene: 3. The CDR3 length is 15 residues. CDR1 is KGHSH, CDR2 LQKENI, per germline. The CDR3 is CASSHGTSGSETQYF. In DNA, the CDR3 is TGTGCCAGCTCACACGGGACTAGCGGGAGCGAGACCCAGTACTTC.

This sequence joins TRBV7-8 and TRBJ2-6, with D hard to call. The V gene's germline CDR1 is SGHVS and CDR2 FQNEAQ. The CDR3 runs to 14 residues. V lost 4 bases and J lost 2, with 6 bases in between. The chain's CDR3 is CASSSVPGANVLTF. CDR3 bases: TGTGCCAGCAGCTCTGTTCCTGGGGCCAACGTCCTGACTTTC.

The chain employs TRBV7-9 and TRBJ1-3; D uncertain. This CDR3 has 14 residues. V was shortened by 2 bases and J by 4 bases, with 9 bases between the two germline ends. The germline V gene has CDR1 SEHNR and CDR2 FQNEAQ (reference sequence). CDR3 protein: CASSLSLRGNTIYF. DNA for the CDR3: TGTGCCAGCAGCTTATCCCTCAGGGGAAACACCATATATTTT.

This clone was counted only a few times. The chain links TRBV30 to TRBJ1-2; TRBD1 aligns across 7 bases. Unmatched junction bases numbered 2, after V lost 0 bases and J lost 7 bases. CDR1 is GTSNPN and CDR2 is SVGIG in the germline V gene (reference sequence). The CDR3 sequence is 12 residues long. CDR3: CAWSVQGSGYTF. In DNA, the CDR3 is TGTGCCTGGAGTGTACAGGGGTCTGGCTACACCTTC.

This clone was picked up a small number of times. The gene calls are TRBV6-6 and TRBJ2-7; D may be TRBD1 (6 bases). In germline, CDR1 is MNHNY, CDR2 SVGAGI (reference sequence). The CDR3 runs to 14 residues. V dropped 6 bases and J dropped 4 bases, with 16 bases sitting between them. The CDR3, as DNA: TGTGCCAGCAGGCCGAGGACAGATCGGTACGAGCAGTACTTC. It is translated as CASRPRTDRYEQYF.

The V call is TRBV5-4, the J call TRBJ1-6; TRBD1 matches at 7 bases. Germline V gene lookup returns CDR1 SGHNT and CDR2 YYREEE (reference sequence). Trimming removed 1 base from V and 10 bases from J; junction bases left unmatched: 8. This CDR3 spans 15 amino acids. The CDR3 nucleotides are TGTGCCAGCAGCTTGCCAGGAGGGGGCGACTCACCCCTCCACTTT. It translates to CASSLPGGGDSPLHF.

This chain links TRBV7-9 with TRBJ2-7, with D possibly being TRBD1 (5 bases). This CDR3 spans 13 amino acids. Germline CDR1 reads SEHNR; CDR2 reads FQNEAQ (reference sequence). Trimming shortened V by 10 bases and J by 0 bases, and 13 bases separated the two germline ends. The CDR3 region is CANRRASSYEQYF. The CDR3 DNA follows: TGTGCCAACAGGAGAGCATCCTCCTACGAGCAGTACTTC.

Notes on this clone: Other DNA sequences in this sample translate to the same CDR3. This rearrangement joins TRBV5-1 to TRBJ2-3; 8 positions agree with TRBD1. Germline V gene sequence: CDR1 SGHRS, CDR2 YFSETQ. This CDR3 has 15 amino acids. Germline trimming cut 2 bases from V and 0 bases from J; bases unmatched to any gene: 2. The CDR3 bases are TGCGCCAGCAGCTTCAGGGGGCAAAGCACAGATACGCAGTATTTT. As protein: CASSFRGQSTDTQYF. Looking up the rest from reference TRBV5-1 and TRBJ2-3 gives the full variable domain: KAGVTQTPRYLIKTRGQQVTLSCSPISGHRSVSWYQQTPGQGLQFLFEYFSETQRNKGNFPGRFSGRQFSNSRSEMNVSTLELGDSALYLCASSFRGQSTDTQYFGPGTRLTVL.

The chain has TRBV6-1 and TRBJ2-5; TRBD2 might be the D (6 bases). This CDR3 comprises 17 residues. Germline values: CDR1 MNHNS, CDR2 SASEGT. V lost 4 bases, J lost 5 bases, and 23 bases lay in between. The CDR3 DNA is TGTGCCAGCAGTGTCCCGTCGACTAGAAGGTTGGAGGAGACCCAGTACTTC. It is translated as CASSVPSTRRLEETQYF.

The V and J genes are TRBV18 and TRBJ1-2; 7 bases are shared with TRBD1. This CDR3 is built from 14 residues. Germline V gene sequence: CDR1 KGHSH, CDR2 LQKENI. V lost 3 bases and J lost 2; bases outside the gene matches: 3. The CDR3 DNA reads TGTGCCAGCTCACCCGAGGACAGGAACTATGGCTACACCTTC. Translated, it gives CASSPEDRNYGYTF.